The clone carrying this TCR beta chain turned up a few times. Its antigen remains unknown. These data originate in a study of vaccination and CD4 T cells after COVID-19. At the level of the study: Convalescent donors: six male, four female; seven Caucasian, two Asian, one multiracial, two Hispanic.

Per germline, CDR1 LNHNV and CDR2 YYDKDF (reference sequence). The CDR3 has 12 amino acids. With 8 bases removed from V and 4 bases from J, the gap between germline ends came to 9 bases. At the Johns Hopkins FTIC core, DNA taken from cultured CD4+ T cells was sequenced by way of the Oncomine TCR Beta short-read assay. From CD4+ T cells that had been cultured, genomic DNA was extracted. TCRdb redid the calling of the PCR reads with MiXCR, one entry per CDR3 protein. The sample has under 20,000 distinct CDR3 sequences, about two fifths seen once. Specified treatment: roughly 11-day PBMC culture with coronavirus spike peptide pools or control peptides (ViraFEST assay).

This sequence joins TRBV15 and TRBJ1-3, with no clear D. Sequencing was done on a sample of cultured CD4+ T cells from blood. The receptor comes from a human donor with COVID-19. DNA for the CDR3: TGTGCCACCGACGTGGCGGGAAACACCATATATTTT. It is translated as CATDVAGNTIYF.